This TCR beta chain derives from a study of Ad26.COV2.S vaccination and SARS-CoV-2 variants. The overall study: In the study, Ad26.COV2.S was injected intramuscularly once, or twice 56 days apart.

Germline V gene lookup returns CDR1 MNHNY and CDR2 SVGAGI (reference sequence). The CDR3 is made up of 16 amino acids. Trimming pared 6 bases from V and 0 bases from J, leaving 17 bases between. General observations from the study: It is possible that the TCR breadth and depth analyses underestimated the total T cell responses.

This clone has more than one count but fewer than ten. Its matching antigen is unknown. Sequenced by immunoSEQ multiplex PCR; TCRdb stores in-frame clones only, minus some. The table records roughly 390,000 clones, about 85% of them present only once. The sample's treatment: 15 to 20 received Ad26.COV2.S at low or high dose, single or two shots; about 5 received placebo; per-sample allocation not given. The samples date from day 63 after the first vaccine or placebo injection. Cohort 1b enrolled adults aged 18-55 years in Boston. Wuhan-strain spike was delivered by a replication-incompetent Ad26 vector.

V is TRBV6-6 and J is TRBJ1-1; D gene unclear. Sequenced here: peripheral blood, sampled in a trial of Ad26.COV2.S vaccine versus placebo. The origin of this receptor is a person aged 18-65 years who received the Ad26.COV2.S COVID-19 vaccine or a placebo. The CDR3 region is CASRPVRGRMNTEAFF. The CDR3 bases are TGTGCCAGCAGACCGGTTCGGGGTAGAATGAACACTGAAGCTTTCTTT.